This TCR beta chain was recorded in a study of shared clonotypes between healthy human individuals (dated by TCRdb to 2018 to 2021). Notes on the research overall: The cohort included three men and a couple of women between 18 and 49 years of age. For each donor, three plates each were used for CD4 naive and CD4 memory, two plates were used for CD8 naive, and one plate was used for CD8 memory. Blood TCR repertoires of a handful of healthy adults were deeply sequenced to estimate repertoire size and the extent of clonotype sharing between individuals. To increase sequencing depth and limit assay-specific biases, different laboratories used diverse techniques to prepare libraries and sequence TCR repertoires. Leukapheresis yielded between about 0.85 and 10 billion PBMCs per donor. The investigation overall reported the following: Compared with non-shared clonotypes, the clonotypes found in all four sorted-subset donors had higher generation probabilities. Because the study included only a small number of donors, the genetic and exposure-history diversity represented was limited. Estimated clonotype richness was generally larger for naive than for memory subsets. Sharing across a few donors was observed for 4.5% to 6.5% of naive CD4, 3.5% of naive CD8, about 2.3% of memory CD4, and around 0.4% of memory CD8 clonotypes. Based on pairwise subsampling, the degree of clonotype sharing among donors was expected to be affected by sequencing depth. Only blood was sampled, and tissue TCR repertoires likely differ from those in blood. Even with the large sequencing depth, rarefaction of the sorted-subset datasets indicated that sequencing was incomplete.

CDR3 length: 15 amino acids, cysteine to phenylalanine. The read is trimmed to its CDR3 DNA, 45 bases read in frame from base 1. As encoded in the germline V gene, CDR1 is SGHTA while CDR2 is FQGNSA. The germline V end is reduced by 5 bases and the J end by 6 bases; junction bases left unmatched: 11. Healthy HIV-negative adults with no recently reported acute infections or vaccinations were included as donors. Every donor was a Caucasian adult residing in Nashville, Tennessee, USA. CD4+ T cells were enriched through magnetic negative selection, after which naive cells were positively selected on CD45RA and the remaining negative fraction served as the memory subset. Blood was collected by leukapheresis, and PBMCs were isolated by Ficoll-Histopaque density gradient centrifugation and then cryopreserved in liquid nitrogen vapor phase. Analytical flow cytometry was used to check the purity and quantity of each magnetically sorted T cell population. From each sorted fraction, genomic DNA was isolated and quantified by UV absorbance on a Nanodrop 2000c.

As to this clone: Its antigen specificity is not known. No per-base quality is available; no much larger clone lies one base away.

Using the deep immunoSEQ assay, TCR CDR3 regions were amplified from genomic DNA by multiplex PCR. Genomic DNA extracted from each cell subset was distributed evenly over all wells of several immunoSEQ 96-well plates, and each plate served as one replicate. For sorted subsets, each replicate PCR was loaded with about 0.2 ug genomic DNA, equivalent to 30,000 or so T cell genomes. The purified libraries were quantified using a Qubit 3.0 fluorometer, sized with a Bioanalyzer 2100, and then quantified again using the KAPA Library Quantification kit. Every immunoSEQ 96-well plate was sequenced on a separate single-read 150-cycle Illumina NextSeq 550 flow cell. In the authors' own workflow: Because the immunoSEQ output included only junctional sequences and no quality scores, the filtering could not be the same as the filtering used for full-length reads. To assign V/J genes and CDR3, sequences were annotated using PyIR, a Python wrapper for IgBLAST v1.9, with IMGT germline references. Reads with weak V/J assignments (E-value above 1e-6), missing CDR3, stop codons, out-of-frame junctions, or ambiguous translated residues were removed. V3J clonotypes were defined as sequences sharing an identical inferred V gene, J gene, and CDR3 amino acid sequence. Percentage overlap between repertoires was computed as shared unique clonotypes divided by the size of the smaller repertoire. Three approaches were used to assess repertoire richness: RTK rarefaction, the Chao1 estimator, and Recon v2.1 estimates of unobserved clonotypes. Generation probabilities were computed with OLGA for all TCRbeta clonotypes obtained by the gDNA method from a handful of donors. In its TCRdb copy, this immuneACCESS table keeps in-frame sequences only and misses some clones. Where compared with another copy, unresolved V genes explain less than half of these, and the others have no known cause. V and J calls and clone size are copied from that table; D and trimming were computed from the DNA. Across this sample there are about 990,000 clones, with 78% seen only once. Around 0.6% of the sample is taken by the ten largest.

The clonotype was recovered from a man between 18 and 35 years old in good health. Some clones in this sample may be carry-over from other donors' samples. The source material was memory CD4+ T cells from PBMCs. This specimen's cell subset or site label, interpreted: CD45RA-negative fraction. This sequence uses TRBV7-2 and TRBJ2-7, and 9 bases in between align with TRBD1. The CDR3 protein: CASSKQPGQGFEQYF. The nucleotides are TGTGCCAGCAGCAAACAACCGGGACAGGGTTTCGAGCAGTACTTC.